This T cell receptor beta chain was captured in a study of T cells in Graves' hyperthyroidism and ophthalmopathy. Ophthalmopathy cases scored 3 or more on the Clinical Activity Score and 4 or more on NOSPECS grade, with duration below 3 months. Uncontrolled infections, other autoimmune diseases, pregnancy or lactation led to exclusion of patients. Diagnoses were made from clinical symptoms, serum measures (thyroxine and TRAb), thyroid ultrasound and orbital computed tomography. This clonotype was found a few times. RNA transcripts gave rise to amplified TCR beta CDR3 regions. The primer set for the first-round RT-PCR of the TCR CDR3 was HTBI. TCRdb reprocessed the multiplex PCR reads with MiXCR, giving one entry per CDR3 protein. This table has hundreds of thousands of distinct CDR3 sequences, roughly 25% appearing once. This CDR3 spans 17 amino acids. Germline assignment: CDR1 LGHDT and CDR2 YNNKEL (reference sequence). The germline V and J ends were trimmed by 2 bases and 0 bases, with 14 bases remaining between them.

The sequence came from a woman in her twenties or thirties with Graves' ophthalmopathy. Sequenced material: blood. J is TRBJ1-5 and V is TRBV3-1; D may be TRBD1 (5 bases). CDR3 nucleotides: TGTGCCAGCAGCCAATCTTCTGACAGCTATAGCAATCAGCCCCAGCATTTT. Translating it yields CASSQSSDSYSNQPQHF.